This T cell receptor (beta chain) was captured in a study of blood T cell repertoires in COVID-19. Study-wide background: PBMCs, B-cell-depleted T cells, or T cells provided the cDNA or gDNA that made up the material.

Only in-frame clones appear in the TCRdb table, and some are missing; sequencing was by immunoSEQ multiplex PCR. The repertoire holds roughly 54,000 clones, with 87% as singletons. One Seattle source followed patients from active infection through their disease course. In germline, CDR1 is SEHNR, CDR2 FQNEAQ (reference sequence). V lost 2 bases and J lost 0, with 11 bases in between. The CDR3 is 16 amino acids. The material sequenced was peripheral blood. V gene TRBV7-9 combines with J gene TRBJ2-1, with D uncertain. This TCR derives from a woman aged 60-70 years with COVID-19, enrolled during active disease. Here the CDR3 reads CASSLFDSSSYNEQFF. The CDR3 DNA follows: TGTGCCAGCAGCTTATTTGACTCGAGCTCCTACAATGAGCAGTTCTTC.